These 23 T cell receptor beta chains originate from one sample sequenced in a study of molecular identifiers for immune sequencing clone quantification. Each CDR3 protein gets one entry after TCRdb re-called the PCR reads with MiXCR. The repertoire holds over 85,000 distinct CDR3 sequences, with around 37% as singletons. The sample comprised naive CD8+ T cells from blood, with Jurkat cell RNA spiked in. This sample's subset: FACS-sorted CD8+CD4-CCR7+CD45RA+ naive T cells. These receptors were collected from a human donor in good health. Some libraries in this study had Jurkat cell RNA spiked in.

In its sample, this clonotype was seen many times. The chain is built from TRBV20-1 and TRBJ1-5; no definite D call. The CDR3 is 13 amino acids. CDR1 and CDR2 from the germline V gene are DFQATT and SNEGSKA (reference sequence). Trimming removed 6 bases at V and 4 bases at J, with 13 bases between. The CDR3 DNA is TGCAGTGCCCAAGGTCAGCCAAATCAGCCCCAGCATTTT. Its translation: CSAQGQPNQPQHF.

The sample holds a few counts of this clonotype. The chain uses TRBV29-1 and TRBJ2-3; 16 bases line up with TRBD2. Germline V lookup: CDR1 SQVTM, CDR2 ANQGSEA. Germline trimming cut 7 bases from V and 0 bases from J; bases unmatched to any gene: 7. The CDR3 is 17 residues long. The CDR3 region has the DNA TGCAGCGCCGGGGTGGGACTAGCGGGAGGGAGCACAGATACGCAGTATTTT. This translates into CSAGVGLAGGSTDTQYF.

Comments on this clonotype: An end of the junction differs from the germline gene, which may be a read error. The V call is TRBV27, the J call TRBJ1-1; 8 bases align to TRBD1. Germline CDR1 and CDR2: MNHEY and SMNVEV (reference sequence). The CDR3 spans 13 residues. This CDR3 reads CASSPHVRGRAIF. In DNA, the CDR3 is TGTGCCAGCAGTCCCCACGTCAGGGGGCGGGCTATCTTT.

CDR3 bases: TGTGCCAGCAGCGTATCCCGACAGGGGAATTTAGATACGCAGTATTTT. It encodes CASSVSRQGNLDTQYF. This chain connects TRBV9 to TRBJ2-3, with TRBD1 identical over 8 bases. V was clipped by 1 base and J by 5 bases; unmatched bases: 9. This CDR3 comprises 16 residues. The V gene's germline CDR1 is SGDLS and CDR2 YYNGEE.

As for this clonotype: One base away lies a much larger clone, so this may be a sequencing read error. This CDR3 fails to terminate in the conserved phenylalanine or tryptophan, so it likely reflects a read error. It is unclear where the CDR3 begins or ends on the DNA, so no DNA is shown, and the CDR3 is as TCRdb lists it. The V gene is TRBV12-3 or TRBV12-4, the J gene TRBJ2-3; the D segment call TRBD2 is taken from the table without a DNA check. The CDR3 totals 13 residues, both ends included. The CDR3 sequence is CASSSTLAGSWYL.

This clonotype was observed a handful of times. The rearrangement links TRBV3-1 to TRBJ2-7; the D gene is possibly TRBD2 (6 bases). The CDR3 runs 14 residues. The ends were cut back, 8 bases at V and 5 bases at J, with 19 bases in the middle. Germline CDR1 and CDR2: LGHDT and YNNKEL (reference sequence). The CDR3 region has the DNA TGTGCCAGCGTCACGGGAGCGGAGCCGCACGAGCAGTACTTC. Its translation is CASVTGAEPHEQYF.

CDR3 sequence: CASSPWEGNSYEQYF. The CDR3 DNA reads as TGTGCCAGCAGCCCCTGGGAAGGGAACTCCTACGAGCAGTACTTC. The V call is TRBV11-2, the J call TRBJ2-7; D gene unclear. Trimming removed 5 bases at V and 0 bases at J, with 14 bases between. The CDR3 extends over 15 amino acids. Per the germline V gene, CDR1 is SGHAT and CDR2 is FQNNGV.

On this clonotype itself: A read error may be the cause here, since a much bigger clone is one base away. For the CDR3, the DNA is TGTGCCAGCAGTTTAGAGGGGGCATACGTGCGCCCCTCCTACGAGCAGTACTTC. Translation gives CASSLEGAYVRPSYEQYF. V and J are TRBV28 and TRBJ2-7; 7 nucleotides agree with TRBD1. Germline CDR1 and CDR2: MDHEN and SYDVKM. The CDR3 covers 18 residues. V dropped 2 bases and J dropped 0; count of bases not matched to a gene: 13.

The chain links TRBV12-3 or TRBV12-4 to TRBJ2-2; TRBD2 matches at 7 bases. The J segment lost 7 bases and the V segment lost 8 bases, leaving 4 bases of the junction unmatched. The CDR3 consists of 12 residues. The CDR3 DNA reads as TGTGCCAGCGTAACGGGGGGCGGGGAGCTGTTTTTT. It is translated as CASVTGGGELFF.

About this clonotype itself: The germline gene is not matched at one end of the junction; a read error may be the cause. This chain connects TRBV27 to TRBJ2-7; D is tentatively TRBD1 or TRBD2 (5 bases each). From germline, CDR1 is MNHEY and CDR2 SMNVEV (reference sequence). There are 13 residues in the CDR3. This CDR3 is CASSVARGYEQNF. The CDR3 region has the DNA TGTGCCAGCAGTGTCGCCCGGGGCTACGAGCAGAACTTC.

The table lists this clonotype with a count of one. This rearrangement joins TRBV6-6 to TRBJ1-1, with D tentatively TRBD1 (6 bases). The germline V gene encodes CDR1 MNHNY and CDR2 SVGAGI (reference sequence). The CDR3 totals 15 residues. V lost 2 bases, J lost 1 base, and 11 bases lay in between. The CDR3 protein is CASSYGAGANTEAFF. Written as DNA, the CDR3 is TGTGCCAGCAGTTACGGGGCAGGGGCGAACACTGAAGCTTTCTTT.

With respect to this clonotype: Given a much more abundant clone one base away, this may be a read error. The rearrangement links TRBV28 to TRBJ2-7, with 7 nucleotides matching TRBD1. The ends lost 9 bases at V and 0 bases at J; junction bases unmatched: 5. Germline lookup yields CDR1 MDHEN and CDR2 SYDVKM. The CDR3 length is 13 residues. The chain's CDR3 is CASQDRSSYEQYF. CDR3 in DNA: TGTGCCAGTCAGGACAGGTCCTCCTACGAGCAGTACTTC.

Points on this clonotype: Just one base apart from a much larger clone, this may be a read error. The chain joins TRBV7-9 to TRBJ2-5; TRBD1 is a possible D gene (5 bases). V was cut by 1 base and J by 4 bases, with 10 bases left in between. Germline V gene data show CDR1 as SEHNR and CDR2 as FQNEAQ (reference sequence). The CDR3 runs to 14 residues. CDR3 residues: CASSLGQTRETQYF. The CDR3 DNA follows: TGTGCCAGCAGCTTAGGACAGACACGAGAGACCCAGTACTTC.

This rearrangement joins TRBV2 to TRBJ2-1; TRBD2 agrees at 7 bases. The V and J ends lost 8 bases and 4 bases, in that order; junction bases with no gene match: 14. Germline CDR1 SNHLY, CDR2 FYNNEI. This CDR3 region has 16 residues. The CDR3 protein is CASGPDTQRGYNEQFF. CDR3 nucleotide sequence: TGTGCCAGCGGGCCCGACACCCAGCGGGGTTACAATGAGCAGTTCTTC.

This chain connects TRBV28 to TRBJ2-7; the match to TRBD1 covers 7 bases. The CDR3 loop spans 14 amino acids. The ends lost 1 base at V and 4 bases at J; junction bases unmatched: 4. Germline CDR1 MDHEN, CDR2 SYDVKM. CDR3 amino acids: CASSLLGGQYEQYF. DNA of the CDR3: TGTGCCAGCAGTTTATTAGGGGGCCAGTACGAGCAGTACTTC.

In the case of this clonotype: A much larger clone differs by one base, so this may be a read error. The J gene is TRBJ1-1, the V gene TRBV4-2, with no clear D. There are 13 residues in the CDR3. V was shortened by 0 bases and J by 11 bases, with 13 bases between the two germline ends. The germline gives CDR1 LGHNA, CDR2 YNFKEQ. The CDR3 DNA reads as TGTGCCAGCAGCCAAGAGATGGGCAGGTACGCTTTCTTT. Amino acid sequence: CASSQEMGRYAFF.

This clonotype occurred a few times. The V gene is TRBV12-5, the J gene TRBJ2-5, with a possible D match to TRBD1 (6 bases). The CDR3 is 13 amino acids. V was clipped by 7 bases and J by 5 bases, with 14 bases between them. The germline V gene encodes CDR1 LGHNT and CDR2 FRNRAP. The CDR3 bases are TGTGCTAGTGCTCTGACAGGTTGGGAGACCCAGTACTTC. Amino acids: CASALTGWETQYF. Full variable domain (remainder filled in from reference TRBV12-5 and TRBJ2-5): DARVTQTPRHKVTEMGQEVTMRCQPILGHNTVFWYRQTMMQGLELLAYFRNRAPLDDSGMPKDRFSAEMPDATLATLKIQPSEPRDSAVYFCASALTGWETQYFGPGTRLLVL.

The rearrangement links TRBV29-1 to TRBJ2-1; 7 bases map to TRBD2. The trim removed 3 bases at V and 3 bases at J, leaving 5 bases unmatched. This CDR3 region has 14 residues. The germline V gene has CDR1 SQVTM and CDR2 ANQGSEA. CDR3 nucleotide sequence: TGCAGCGTTGAGCCGGGACTACGCTACAATGAGCAGTTCTTC. This codes for CSVEPGLRYNEQFF.

With regard to this clonotype: Since a much larger clone is just one base distant, this may be a read error. The chain combines TRBV3-1 with TRBJ2-7, with 7 bases matching TRBD2. Germline V gives CDR1 LGHDT, CDR2 YNNKEL (reference sequence). The V segment lost 3 bases and the J segment 7 bases; nucleotides outside the gene matches: 3. There are 12 residues in the CDR3. The CDR3 bases are TGTGCCAGCAGCCAGCTTAGCGGGGAGCAGTACTTC. This gives the protein CASSQLSGEQYF.

This clonotype was seen only a few times. This rearrangement joins TRBV6-1 to TRBJ2-7, with D perhaps given as TRBD1 or TRBD2 (5 bases each). The CDR3 sequence is 17 residues long. Germline V lookup: CDR1 MNHNS, CDR2 SASEGT. Trimming took off 2 bases at V and 1 base at J, with 18 bases between the two ends. The CDR3 sequence: CASSETGTPLRSYEQYF. The DNA of the CDR3 is TGTGCCAGCAGTGAAACCGGGACCCCCCTGCGGTCCTACGAGCAGTACTTC.

As for this clonotype: A much more abundant neighbour one base away suggests this may be a read error. V gene TRBV29-1 combines with J gene TRBJ2-2; D may correspond to TRBD1 or TRBD2 (5 bases each). Germline values: CDR1 SQVTM, CDR2 ANQGSEA. The CDR3 spans 12 residues. The CDR3: CSVVGESGEMFF. The CDR3 bases are TGCAGCGTTGTGGGGGAATCCGGGGAGATGTTTTTT.

This clonotype was counted between two and nine times. No conserved phenylalanine or tryptophan is present at the end of the CDR3, so a read error is the likely explanation. The V call is TRBV29-1, the J call TRBJ2-5; no definite D call. CDR1 is SQVTM, CDR2 ANQGSEA, per germline. V lost 0 bases, J lost 1 base, and 12 bases lay in between. The CDR3 is made up of 15 amino acids. The CDR3 reads CSVEDQGYSQETQYI. The DNA for the CDR3 is TGCAGCGTTGAAGATCAAGGATACTCCCAAGAGACCCAGTACATC.

Points on this clonotype: One base away lies a much larger clone, so this may be a sequencing read error. The chain links TRBV6-6 to TRBJ2-7; no reliable D call. This CDR3 has 12 residues. The ends were cut back, 8 bases at V and 3 bases at J, with 11 bases in the middle. CDR1 and CDR2 (germline): MNHNY, SVGAGI (reference sequence). The CDR3, as DNA: TGTGCCAGCTGCCGCGGTGGCTACGAGCAGTACTTC. Amino acid sequence: CASCRGGYEQYF.